The sample holds a few counts of the clone carrying this TCR beta chain. No antigen is known for it. The source of the sample is a study of T cells in Graves' hyperthyroidism and ophthalmopathy. General study results and limits: Appearing also in blood were most of the thyroid clonotypes expanded above 0.001.

Amplification of TCR beta CDR3 regions used RNA as the template. A first-round RT-PCR of the TCR CDR3 used the HTBI primer set. MiXCR, run by TCRdb on the multiplex PCR reads, gives a single entry per CDR3 protein. The repertoire holds fewer than 700,000 distinct CDR3 sequences, with 15% to 20% as singletons. Germline CDR1 and CDR2: SGHDN and FVKESK. V lost 4 bases to trimming and J lost 0 bases, with 7 bases between them. CDR3 size: 14 residues. The specimen sequenced was blood. V gene TRBV14 combines with J gene TRBJ2-1; no clear D. The origin of this receptor is a woman between 25 and 40 years old with Graves' hyperthyroidism. CDR3 bases: TGTGCCAGCAGCCCAGACAACTCCTACAATGAGCAGTTCTTC. Residues: CASSPDNSYNEQFF.